These 8 T cell receptor beta chains came from one sample sequenced in a study of shared clonotypes between healthy human individuals. TCRdb's table, derived via immunoSEQ multiplex PCR, lists solely in-frame clones and lacks some. The sample has hundreds of thousands of clones, less than 85% seen once. Sample: memory CD4+ T cells sorted from blood. Subset denoted: CD45RA-negative fraction. The receptors originated from a man aged 25-45 years in good health.

Regarding this clone: The same CDR3 can be traced to other DNA sequences in this sample. The chain employs TRBV5-1 and TRBJ2-5, with TRBD1 identical over 9 bases. Per the germline V gene, CDR1 is SGHRS and CDR2 is YFSETQ. The CDR3 sequence is 14 residues long. Unmatched junction bases numbered 2, after V lost 0 bases and J lost 5 bases. The CDR3 nucleotides read TGCGCCAGCAGCTTGGCCGGACAGGGGGAGACCCAGTACTTC. Its protein is CASSLAGQGETQYF.

This clone was seen just once. This sequence joins TRBV28 and TRBJ2-5; no clear D gene. The CDR3 has 13 residues. The V and J ends lost 3 bases and 2 bases respectively, with 7 bases between them. Germline CDR1 reads MDHEN; CDR2 reads SYDVKM. The CDR3 nucleotides read TGTGCCAGCAGTTTGGGCTCTCAAGAGACCCAGTACTTC. As protein: CASSLGSQETQYF.

The chain combines TRBV6-1 with TRBJ2-7; 7 nucleotides agree with TRBD2. The CDR3 is made up of 15 amino acids. The V gene's germline CDR1 is MNHNS and CDR2 SASEGT. Trimming cost V 2 bases and J 3 bases; bases outside gene matches: 7. CDR3 nucleotide sequence: TGTGCCAGCAGTGAAAGGCCAGCGGGACGCTACGAGCAGTACTTC. Protein: CASSERPAGRYEQYF.

This clone has only a few counts. This rearrangement joins TRBV5-1 to TRBJ2-3, with TRBD2 matching 8 bases. This CDR3 is built from 16 residues. Germline-derived CDR1 and CDR2 are SGHRS and YFSETQ. V lost 4 bases to trimming and J lost 8 bases; unmatched junction nucleotides: 15. This CDR3 reads CASSPEYSGRRGTQYF. In DNA form, the CDR3 reads TGCGCCAGCAGCCCCGAATACAGCGGGAGACGGGGTACGCAGTATTTT.

The rearrangement links TRBV7-9 to TRBJ2-5; 10 nucleotides match TRBD2. This CDR3 comprises 18 residues. Trimming at V came to 0 bases and at J to 5 bases, leaving 12 bases not matched to a gene. From germline, CDR1 is SEHNR and CDR2 FQNEAQ (reference sequence). The CDR3 DNA reads as TGTGCCAGCAGCTTAGCGTCACCTAGCGGGAGTTTACAGGAGACCCAGTACTTC. Translating it yields CASSLASPSGSLQETQYF.

The chain combines TRBV7-7 with TRBJ1-2; D is unresolved. Per germline, CDR1 SSHAT and CDR2 FNYEAQ (reference sequence). Trimming removed 5 bases at V and 4 bases at J, with 20 bases between. This CDR3 has 16 amino acids. The CDR3 bases are TGTGCCAGCAGCCACCATATAGTCCGAAAGACCTATGGCTACACCTTC. This translates into CASSHHIVRKTYGYTF.

The table lists this clone with a few counts. The J gene is TRBJ2-5, the V gene TRBV5-6; D uncertain. This CDR3 region has 11 residues. V was trimmed by 2 bases and J by 2 bases, leaving 1 base between them. The V gene's germline CDR1 is SGHDT and CDR2 YYEEEE. As DNA, the CDR3 is TGTGCCAGCAGCTTACAAGAGACCCAGTACTTC. This encodes CASSLQETQYF.

The J gene is TRBJ1-3, the V gene TRBV5-1, with D maybe TRBD1 (6 bases). Germline CDR1 is SGHRS and CDR2 is YFSETQ. Trimming removed 4 bases from V and 0 bases from J, with 8 bases in between. The CDR3 length is 14 residues. CDR3 sequence reads: CASSPQGSGNTIYF. CDR3 in DNA: TGCGCCAGCAGCCCACAGGGCTCTGGAAACACCATATATTTT.